The 23 T cell receptor beta chains presented below share a single source sample, sequenced in a study of identical twins (dated by TCRdb to 2016 to 2018). Receptor libraries were prepared by 5' RACE. Sequencing took place on an Illumina HiSeq 2000. Using fastp at Q25 and MiXCR, TCRdb reprocessed the public reads and kept productive beta chains. Every entry covers one CDR3 protein and lists the most common genes and DNA from its rows. The sample profile shows about 690,000 distinct CDR3 sequences; 21% of them were found once. About 4.5% of the sample is in the top ten clones. These same data were also listed under a study on T cells expressing NK-cell markers.

Sample: PBMCs. These receptors came from a woman between 18 and 29 years old in good health.

This clonotype was counted only a few times. This sequence joins TRBV20-1 and TRBJ2-3, with D unclear. The germline CDR1 and CDR2 sequences are DFQATT and SNEGSKA (reference sequence). The CDR3 totals 13 residues. The V gene lost 5 bases and the J gene lost 2 bases, with 11 bases spanning the gap. CDR3 nucleotides: TGCAGTGCTCGCCCCCATTACACAGATACGCAGTATTTT. The encoded protein is CSARPHYTDTQYF.

The chain has TRBV6-1 and TRBJ1-1; tentatively, D is TRBD1 (5 bases). The CDR3 runs to 15 residues. V shed 6 bases and J shed 0 bases, with 14 bases lying between them. The V gene's germline CDR1 is MNHNS and CDR2 SASEGT. CDR3 region: CASSPYRTLNTEAFF. CDR3 bases: TGTGCCAGCAGCCCCTACAGGACCCTGAACACTGAAGCTTTCTTT.

This clonotype was found a few times. The rearrangement links TRBV20-1 to TRBJ2-1; 11 bases align to TRBD2. The junction had 7 bases not matched to a gene; V was cut back by 3 bases and J by 6 bases. Per the germline V gene, CDR1 is DFQATT and CDR2 is SNEGSKA (reference sequence). The CDR3 length is 15 residues. The CDR3 here is CSASPLAGAANEQFF. The CDR3 DNA reads as TGCAGTGCTAGCCCACTAGCGGGAGCGGCCAATGAGCAGTTCTTC.

The rearrangement links TRBV5-1 to TRBJ2-3; 12 bases fit TRBD2. CDR1 is SGHRS, CDR2 YFSETQ, per germline. The CDR3 is made up of 18 amino acids. The junction had 10 bases not matched to a gene; V was cut back by 4 bases and J by 1 base. DNA of the CDR3: TGCGCCAGCAGCCCAGGACTAGCGGGGTATGAAGGCACAGATACGCAGTATTTT. This encodes CASSPGLAGYEGTDTQYF. Filled out from reference TRBV5-1 and TRBJ2-3, the complete variable domain reads KAGVTQTPRYLIKTRGQQVTLSCSPISGHRSVSWYQQTPGQGLQFLFEYFSETQRNKGNFPGRFSGRQFSNSRSEMNVSTLELGDSALYLCASSPGLAGYEGTDTQYFGPGTRLTVL.

This chain joins TRBV11-1 and TRBJ2-4; 8 nucleotides match TRBD1. V dropped 7 bases and J dropped 6; count of bases not matched to a gene: 8. Germline CDR1 and CDR2: SGHAT and FQDESV (reference sequence). The CDR3 spans 14 residues. This CDR3 reads CASIQGARVNIQYF. In DNA form, the CDR3 reads TGTGCCAGCATTCAGGGGGCGCGGGTAAACATTCAGTACTTC. The variable domain in full, with the rest retrieved from reference TRBV11-1 and TRBJ2-4, is EAEVAQSPRYKITEKSQAVAFWCDPISGHATLYWYRQILGQGPELLVQFQDESVVDDSQLPKDRFSAERLKGVDSTLKIQPAELGDSAMYLCASIQGARVNIQYFGAGTRLSVL.

This chain connects TRBV12-3 or TRBV12-4 to TRBJ1-2; TRBD1 matches at 7 bases. The CDR3 runs 13 residues. V shed 11 bases, J shed 5 bases, and the junction held 11 bases outside the gene matches. The DNA for the CDR3 is TGTGCCGTAAGGCAGGGGGGAAGTTATGGCTACACCTTC. Protein: CAVRQGGSYGYTF.

This clonotype was counted a few times. V is TRBV6-1 and J is TRBJ1-1, with D hard to call. V was shortened by 6 bases and J by 7 bases, with 15 bases between the two germline ends. Germline V lookup: CDR1 MNHNS, CDR2 SASEGT. The CDR3 has 13 residues. DNA of the CDR3: TGTGCCAGCAGAACAGATGGACGGGGTGAAGCTTTCTTT. This codes for CASRTDGRGEAFF.

This clonotype was seen a few times. This CDR3 is CASSEGGGDNEKLFF. The DNA of the CDR3 is TGTGCCAGCAGTGAAGGTGGGGGAGATAATGAAAAACTGTTTTTT. The chain is built from TRBV2 and TRBJ1-4, with D possibly TRBD1 on 5 matching bases. Germline lookup yields CDR1 SNHLY and CDR2 FYNNEI. The V gene lost 1 base and the J gene lost 4 bases, with 10 bases spanning the gap. The CDR3 totals 15 residues. Supplemented by reference TRBV2 and TRBJ1-4, the full variable domain reads EPEVTQTPSHQVTQMGQEVILRCVPISNHLYFYWYRQILGQKVEFLVSFYNNEISEKSEIFDDQFSVERPDGSNFTLKIRSTKLEDSAMYFCASSEGGGDNEKLFFGSGTQLSVL.

This clonotype turned up a few times. The J gene is TRBJ2-5, the V gene TRBV5-1; possibly TRBD1 or TRBD2 for D (6 bases each). Germline V gene lookup returns CDR1 SGHRS and CDR2 YFSETQ. This CDR3 comprises 16 residues. V lost 0 bases and J lost 4, with 16 bases in between. CDR3 sequence: CASSLGGADPRETQYF. CDR3 in DNA: TGCGCCAGCAGCTTGGGGGGGGCAGACCCAAGAGAGACCCAGTACTTC.

This clonotype turned up a few times. J is TRBJ1-3 and V is TRBV18; D not certain. Germline CDR1 is KGHSH and CDR2 is LQKENI. The CDR3 is made up of 17 amino acids. V was pared by 0 bases and J by 0 bases, with 12 bases between. The DNA of the CDR3 is TGTGCCAGCTCACCACCGCTCGGACGTATCTCTGGAAACACCATATATTTT. Amino acids: CASSPPLGRISGNTIYF.

The gene calls are TRBV7-9 and TRBJ2-1; 7 bases fit TRBD2. J lost 5 bases, V lost 6 bases, and 7 bases had no gene match. There are 14 residues in the CDR3. The germline V gene encodes CDR1 SEHNR and CDR2 FQNEAQ (reference sequence). CDR3 bases: TGTGCCAGCAGAGAGGCTAGCGGAAACAATGAGCAGTTCTTC. It yields the protein CASREASGNNEQFF.

The chain couples TRBV11-1 to TRBJ2-1; 9 positions match TRBD2. CDR3 length: 20 amino acids. The V segment lost 5 bases and the J segment 4 bases; nucleotides outside the gene matches: 21. Germline CDR1 SGHAT, CDR2 FQDESV (reference sequence). The DNA of the CDR3 is TGTGCCAGCAGCCCGCCTAGCCAAATACGAGTAGCGGGAGCGTACAATGAGCAGTTCTTC. Its translation is CASSPPSQIRVAGAYNEQFF.

The V call is TRBV25-1, the J call TRBJ2-3, with a possible D match to TRBD1 (5 bases). Between the trimmed V and J ends, which lost 5 bases and 9 bases, there was a span of 12 bases. The CDR3 covers 12 residues. Per the germline V gene, CDR1 is MGHDK and CDR2 is SYGVNS. The CDR3 protein is CASSPWAGTQYF. As DNA, the CDR3 is TGTGCCAGCAGTCCCTGGGCAGGGACGCAGTATTTT.

The rearrangement joins TRBV7-2 to TRBJ2-3; D assignment may be TRBD1 or TRBD2 (5 bases each). CDR1 is SGHTA and CDR2 is FQGNSA in the germline V gene. This CDR3 has 16 amino acids. The V and J ends lost 8 bases and 0 bases respectively, with 18 bases between them. In nucleotides, the CDR3 is TGTGCCAGCTCCCGAGGGGCGGCCTCGAGCACAGATACGCAGTATTTT. It yields the protein CASSRGAASSTDTQYF.

This clonotype occurred many times. The chain recombines TRBV3-1 with TRBJ2-7; no clear D. The CDR3 runs 11 residues. Looked up from germline, CDR1 is LGHDT and CDR2 is YNNKEL (reference sequence). Deletions cut 6 bases from V and 1 base from J, with 4 bases between. CDR3 residues: CASSQSYEQYF. The CDR3 coding sequence is TGTGCCAGCAGTCAATCCTACGAGCAGTACTTC.

The V and J genes are TRBV5-1 and TRBJ2-3; 9 nucleotides agree with TRBD2. This CDR3 is 14 amino acids long. CDR1 is SGHRS, CDR2 YFSETQ, per germline. Trimming at V came to 4 bases and at J to 4 bases, leaving 4 bases not matched to a gene. The CDR3 DNA reads TGCGCCAGCAGCAGAGGGACTAGCCCAGATACGCAGTATTTT. Protein sequence: CASSRGTSPDTQYF. The full variable domain, rest sourced from reference TRBV5-1 and TRBJ2-3, is KAGVTQTPRYLIKTRGQQVTLSCSPISGHRSVSWYQQTPGQGLQFLFEYFSETQRNKGNFPGRFSGRQFSNSRSEMNVSTLELGDSALYLCASSRGTSPDTQYFGPGTRLTVL.

This clonotype was seen only a few times. This chain uses TRBV20-1 with TRBJ1-2, with TRBD1 matching 7 bases. Germline CDR1 reads DFQATT; CDR2 reads SNEGSKA (reference sequence). This CDR3 is 14 amino acids long. V shed 1 base, J shed 3 bases, and the junction held 5 bases outside the gene matches. The CDR3 bases are TGCAGTGCTAGAGTTTGGGACAGTGACTATGGCTACACCTTC. This translates into CSARVWDSDYGYTF.

The genes are TRBV10-3 and TRBJ2-5; possible D gene TRBD1, 8 bases. V lost 7 bases to trimming and J lost 4 bases, with 19 bases between them. Germline CDR1 reads ENHRY; CDR2 reads SYGVKD. This CDR3 spans 15 amino acids. CDR3 nucleotide sequence: TGTGCCATCAAACCCGGGAACAGGGGGGGAGAGACCCAGTACTTC. It encodes CAIKPGNRGGETQYF.

This clonotype was observed a handful of times. The chain employs TRBV7-8 and TRBJ2-7, with a weak D call TRBD1 (5 bases). The germline V and J ends were trimmed by 0 bases and 5 bases, with 14 bases remaining between them. The CDR3 runs 15 residues. Germline V gene lookup returns CDR1 SGHVS and CDR2 FQNEAQ. In DNA, the CDR3 is TGTGCCAGCAGCTTAGCGGTGCAGGGTGGAAACGAGCAGTACTTC. Its protein is CASSLAVQGGNEQYF.

This clonotype was counted a few times. The chain is built from TRBV27 and TRBJ2-1, with TRBD1 matching 8 bases. The CDR3 length is 15 residues. V lost 6 bases to trimming and J lost 3 bases; unmatched junction nucleotides: 7. Per the germline V gene, CDR1 is MNHEY and CDR2 is SMNVEV (reference sequence). The CDR3 DNA sequence: TGTGCCAGCAGCCGCGGACAGGGTAACTACAATGAGCAGTTCTTC. It is translated as CASSRGQGNYNEQFF.

This clonotype came up many times. The chain's CDR3 is CASSQDRGNTEAFF. The DNA for the CDR3 is TGCGCCAGCAGCCAGGACAGGGGTAACACTGAAGCTTTCTTT. The chain has TRBV5-1 and TRBJ1-1; 9 positions agree with TRBD1. With 4 bases clipped from V and 2 bases from J, the junction kept 3 bases outside the gene matches. This CDR3 is built from 14 residues. Germline V gene sequence: CDR1 SGHRS, CDR2 YFSETQ.

This clonotype was counted only a few times. J is TRBJ2-4 and V is TRBV12-3 or TRBV12-4; perhaps TRBD1 as D (6 bases). Trimming stripped 6 bases from V and 2 bases from J, with 11 bases between. The CDR3 loop spans 14 amino acids. CDR3 amino acids: CASRLQGTKNIQYF. CDR3 coding DNA: TGTGCCAGCAGGCTCCAGGGGACCAAAAACATTCAGTACTTC.

This clonotype has more than one count but fewer than ten. The rearrangement links TRBV4-1 to TRBJ2-1; D not certain. V gave up 0 bases and J gave up 0 bases, with 12 bases separating them. This CDR3 has 17 amino acids. Germline V lookup: CDR1 MGHRA, CDR2 YSYEKL. The DNA of the CDR3 is TGCGCCAGCAGCCAAGATCCTGCGTCGAGCTCCTACAATGAGCAGTTCTTC. Translation: CASSQDPASSSYNEQFF.